This TCR beta chain was identified in a study of human T cells and chemical hapten exposure. At the level of the study: Diphenylcyclopropenone was applied weekly to patients' scalps across the approximately 25-week study. General study findings and limits: TCRs above 1 in 1000 frequency did not change with DPC sensitization.

As for time point: patch test 1, 2 weeks after DPC sensitization. The treatment denotes: therapeutic diphenylcyclopropenone sensitization with weekly scalp DPC. The CDR3 loop spans 17 amino acids. Germline V gene sequence: CDR1 SGHRS, CDR2 YFSETQ. V gave up 0 bases and J gave up 0 bases, with 12 bases separating them. Concerning this clonotype itself: The antigen remains undetermined.

TCRdb processed the RACE reads anew with MiXCR; each CDR3 protein has one entry. The sample includes around 300,000 distinct CDR3 sequences, under 8% seen only once; the top ten take 8.4%. This sequence originates from a woman under 30 with alopecia areata. Some clones in this sample may be carry-over from other donors' samples. Material: whole blood, obtained in connection with sensitization to the hapten diphenylcyclopropenone (DPC). This chain uses TRBV5-1 with TRBJ2-2; D unclear. The CDR3 is CASSLAPLPPNTGELFF. Here the CDR3 DNA reads TGCGCCAGCAGCTTGGCGCCCCTCCCGCCGAACACCGGGGAGCTGTTTTTT.